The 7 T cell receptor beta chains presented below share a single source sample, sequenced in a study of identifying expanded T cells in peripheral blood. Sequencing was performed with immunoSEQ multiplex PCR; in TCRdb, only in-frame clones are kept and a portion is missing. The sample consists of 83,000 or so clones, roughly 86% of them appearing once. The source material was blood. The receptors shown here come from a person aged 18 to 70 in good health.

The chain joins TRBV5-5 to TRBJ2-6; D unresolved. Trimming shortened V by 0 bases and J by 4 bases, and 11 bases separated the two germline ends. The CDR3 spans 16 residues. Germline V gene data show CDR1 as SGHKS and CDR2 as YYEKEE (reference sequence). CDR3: CASSLAAGPGANVLTF. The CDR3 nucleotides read TGTGCCAGCAGCTTGGCTGCTGGGCCAGGGGCCAACGTCCTGACTTTC.

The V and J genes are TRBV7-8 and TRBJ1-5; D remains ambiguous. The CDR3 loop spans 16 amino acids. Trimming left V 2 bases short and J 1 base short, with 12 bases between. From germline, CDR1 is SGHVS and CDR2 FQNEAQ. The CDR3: CASSLSGVRSNQPQHF. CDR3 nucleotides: TGTGCCAGCAGCTTATCTGGGGTAAGAAGCAATCAGCCCCAGCATTTT.

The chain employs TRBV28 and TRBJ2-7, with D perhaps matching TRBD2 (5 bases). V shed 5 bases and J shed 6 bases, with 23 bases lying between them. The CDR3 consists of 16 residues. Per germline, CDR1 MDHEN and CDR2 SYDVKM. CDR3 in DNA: TGTGCCAGCAGTATCATCCGGGCCCCAGGTCGGGGCGAGCAGTACTTC. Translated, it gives CASSIIRAPGRGEQYF.

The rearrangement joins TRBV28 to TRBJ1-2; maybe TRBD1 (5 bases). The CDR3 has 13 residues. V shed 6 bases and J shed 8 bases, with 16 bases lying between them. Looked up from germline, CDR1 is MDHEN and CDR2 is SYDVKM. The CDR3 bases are TGTGCCAGCAGCGTAACACAGGCGCCCGGCTACACCTTC. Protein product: CASSVTQAPGYTF.

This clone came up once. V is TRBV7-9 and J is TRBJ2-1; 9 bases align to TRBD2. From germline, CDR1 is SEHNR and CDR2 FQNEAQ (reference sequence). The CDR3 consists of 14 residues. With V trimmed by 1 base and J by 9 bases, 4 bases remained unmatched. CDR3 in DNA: TGTGCCAGCAGCTTAGGAGGCGGGAGGGGTGAGCAGTTCTTC. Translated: CASSLGGGRGEQFF.

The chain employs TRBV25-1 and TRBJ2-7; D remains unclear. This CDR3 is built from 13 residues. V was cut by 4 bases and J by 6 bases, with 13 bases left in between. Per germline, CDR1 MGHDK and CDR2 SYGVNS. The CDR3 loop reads CASSVFRAGEQYF. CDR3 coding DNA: TGTGCCAGCAGTGTCTTCCGGGCCGGCGAGCAGTACTTC.

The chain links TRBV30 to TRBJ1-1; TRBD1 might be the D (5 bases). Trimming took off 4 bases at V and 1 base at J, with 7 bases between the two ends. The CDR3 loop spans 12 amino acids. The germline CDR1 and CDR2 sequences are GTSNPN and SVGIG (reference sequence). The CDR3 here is CAWIRGNTEAFF. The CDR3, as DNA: TGTGCCTGGATTAGGGGGAACACTGAAGCTTTCTTT.